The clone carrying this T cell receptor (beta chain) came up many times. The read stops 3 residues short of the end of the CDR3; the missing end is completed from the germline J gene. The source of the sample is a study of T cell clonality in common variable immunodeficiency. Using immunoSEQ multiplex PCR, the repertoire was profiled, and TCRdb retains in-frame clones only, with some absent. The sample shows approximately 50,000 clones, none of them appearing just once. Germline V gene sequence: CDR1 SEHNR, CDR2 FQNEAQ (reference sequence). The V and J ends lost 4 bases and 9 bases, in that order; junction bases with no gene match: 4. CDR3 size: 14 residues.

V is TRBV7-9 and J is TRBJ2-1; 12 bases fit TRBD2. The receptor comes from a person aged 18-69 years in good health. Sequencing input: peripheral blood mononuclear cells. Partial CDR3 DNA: TGTGCCAGCAGCTACCGGACTAGCGGGGTTGAG. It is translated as CASSYRTSGVE. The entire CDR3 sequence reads CASSYRTSGVEQFF. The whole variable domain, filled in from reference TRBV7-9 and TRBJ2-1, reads DTGVSQNPRHKITKRGQNVTFRCDPISEHNRLYWYRQTLGQGPEFLTYFQNEAQLEKSRLLSDRFSAERPKGSFSTLEIQRTEQGDSAMYLCASSYRTSGVEQFFGPGTRLTVL.